This T cell receptor (beta chain) emerged from a study of cytomegalovirus exposure and HLA in healthy donors. The wider study: Of all 400 or so donors who were genotyped, about 84% belonged to the Caucasian-associated ancestry cluster.

The study ran its PCR with 60 Vbeta and 13 Jbeta primers. Generated by immunoSEQ multiplex PCR, the TCRdb table keeps only in-frame clones and is missing some. The sample consists of 140,000 to 150,000 clones, approximately 79% of them appearing once. Germline CDR1 and CDR2: SGHVS and FQNEAQ. The ends lost 3 bases at V and 5 bases at J; junction bases unmatched: 5. This CDR3 contains 16 residues. The sequence derives from a woman aged 25 to 39 in good health and CMV-seronegative. This chain joins TRBV7-8 and TRBJ2-2; 11 nucleotides line up with TRBD2. Source material: PBMCs. Written as DNA, the CDR3 is TGTGCCAGCAGCTTTCGACTAGCGGGACCGACCGGGGAGCTGTTTTTT. Protein sequence: CASSFRLAGPTGELFF.